The entry that follows covers one TCR beta chain sequence. Antigen specificity is unknown. A much larger clone lies one base from this, so it may be a read error. This entry comes from a study of blood T cells in healthy people across ages. Study findings and constraints: In the absence of known donor CMV status, changes in expanded clonotypes were possibly confounded. Fewer expanded clones and more diversity marked long-lived versus aged donors.

The CDR3 is 16 residues long. The junction had 8 bases not matched to a gene; V was cut back by 7 bases and J by 1 base. Germline loops: CDR1 MDHEN, CDR2 SYDVKM. It was with a sample-barcoded 5' primer and a J-beta primer mix that a second PCR of about 7 to 12 cycles was run. Each CDR3 protein gets one entry after TCRdb re-called the 5' RACE reads with MiXCR. The table lists 750,000 to 950,000 distinct CDR3 sequences, 25% to 30% of them singletons. These data are also associated with another study on T cells of mothers and their children. As that report states: Some 3 million TCR beta reads per child versus over 9 million per mother.

The source material was blood. This chain links TRBV28 with TRBJ2-4; 9 bases are shared with TRBD1. The receptor was isolated from a woman between 40 and 50 years old in good health. CDR3 coding DNA: TGTGCCAGCAACGAAAGGACAGGGGCGGCCAAAAACATTCAGTACTTC. This translates into CASNERTGAAKNIQYF.